The sample holds one count of the clone carrying this T cell receptor (beta chain). As originally analysed: Researchers report that nucleated cell counts were estimated from reference gene primer amplification. Produced via immunoSEQ multiplex PCR; TCRdb's table is partial and in-frame only. V and J calls and clone size are given by that table; D and trimming were obtained from the DNA. This table holds a few hundred thousand clones, 85% to 90% found once. This record belongs to a study of blood T cell repertoires in COVID-19. Study-level background: Whether acute or convalescent, the COVID-19 samples came from the United States, Italy and Spain. PBMCs, B-cell-depleted T cells, or T cells were the source of the cDNA or gDNA that made up the material.

The V gene's germline CDR1 is SGHVS and CDR2 FNYEAQ. Trimming cost V 3 bases and J 3 bases, with 18 bases left between them. This CDR3 contains 16 residues. Material for sequencing was peripheral blood. V and J are TRBV7-6 and TRBJ2-7; D might be TRBD1 (6 bases). The clonotype originates from a man in his 60s with acute or convalescent COVID-19. In DNA, the CDR3 is TGTGCCAGCAGCTTCCGGCCCCCGGGACAAGACTACGAGCAGTACTTC. Translating gives CASSFRPPGQDYEQYF.